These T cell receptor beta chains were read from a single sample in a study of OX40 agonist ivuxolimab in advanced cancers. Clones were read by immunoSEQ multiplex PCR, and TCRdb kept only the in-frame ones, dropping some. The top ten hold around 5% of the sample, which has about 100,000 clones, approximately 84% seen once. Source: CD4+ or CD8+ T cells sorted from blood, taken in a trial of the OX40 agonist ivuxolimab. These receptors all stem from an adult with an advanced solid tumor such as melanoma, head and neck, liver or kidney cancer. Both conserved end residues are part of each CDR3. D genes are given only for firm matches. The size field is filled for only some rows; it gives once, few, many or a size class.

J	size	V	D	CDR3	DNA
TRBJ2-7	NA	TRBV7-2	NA	CASSLPAARGYEQYF	TGTGCCAGCAGCTTACCGGCAGCCCGGGGGTACGAGCAGTACTTC
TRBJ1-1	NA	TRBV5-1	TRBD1	CASSFHPGQGAFLDTEAFF	TGCGCCAGCAGTTTCCATCCGGGACAGGGGGCGTTTTTGGACACTGAAGCTTTCTTT
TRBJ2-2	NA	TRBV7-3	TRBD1	CASSLIGTANTGELFF	TGTGCCAGCAGCTTAATAGGGACAGCGAACACCGGGGAGCTGTTTTTT
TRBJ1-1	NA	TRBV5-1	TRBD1	CASSLGGQEAFF	TGCGCCAGCAGCTTGGGGGGACAGGAAGCTTTCTTT
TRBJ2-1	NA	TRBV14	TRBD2	CASSLMAGVTYNEQFF	TGTGCCAGCAGCCTCATGGCGGGAGTAACCTACAATGAGCAGTTCTTC
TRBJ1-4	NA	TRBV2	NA	CASSTATNEKLFF	TGTGCCAGCAGCACAGCAACTAATGAAAAACTGTTTTTT
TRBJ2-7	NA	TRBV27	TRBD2	CASSPLADYEQYF	TGTGCCAGCAGTCCACTAGCGGACTACGAGCAGTACTTC
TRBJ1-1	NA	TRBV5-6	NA	CASSLSGRLNTEAFF	TGTGCCAGCAGCTTGTCGGGACGGTTGAACACTGAAGCTTTCTTT
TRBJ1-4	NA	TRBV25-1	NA	CASSESAGRPKLFF	TGTGCCAGCAGTGAATCTGCAGGGCGGCCAAAACTGTTTTTT
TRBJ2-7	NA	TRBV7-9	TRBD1	CASSLLTGGPYEQYF	TGTGCCAGCAGCTTACTGACAGGGGGCCCCTACGAGCAGTACTTC
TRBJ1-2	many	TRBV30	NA	CAWSPQGVLYGYTF	TGTGCCTGGAGTCCCCAAGGGGTTTTGTATGGCTACACCTTC
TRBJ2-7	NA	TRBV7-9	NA	CASTWGGSYEQYF	TGTGCCAGCACGTGGGGTGGTTCCTACGAGCAGTACTTC
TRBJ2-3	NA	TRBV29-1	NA	CSVMPRGTDTQYF	TGCAGCGTTATGCCCCGAGGTACAGATACGCAGTATTTT
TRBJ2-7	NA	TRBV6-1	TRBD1	CASRWTGGTYEQYF	TGTGCCAGCAGGTGGACAGGAGGAACCTACGAGCAGTACTTC
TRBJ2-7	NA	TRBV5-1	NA	CASSLGQSYEQYF	TGCGCCAGCAGCTTGGGACAGTCCTACGAGCAGTACTTC
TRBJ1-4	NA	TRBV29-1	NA	CSVEDGNEKLFF	TGCAGCGTTGAGGACGGGAATGAAAAACTGTTTTTT
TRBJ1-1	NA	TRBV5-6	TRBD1	CASSRTTGGTEAFF	TGTGCCAGCAGCCGGACGACAGGGGGCACTGAAGCTTTCTTT
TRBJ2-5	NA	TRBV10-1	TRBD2	CASSELTSGQETQYF	TGCGCCAGCAGTGAGCTGACTAGCGGACAAGAGACCCAGTACTTC
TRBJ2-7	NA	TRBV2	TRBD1	CASVAPGTGVDEQYF	TGTGCCAGCGTGGCACCCGGGACAGGGGTCGACGAGCAGTACTTC
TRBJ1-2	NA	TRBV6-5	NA	CASSYGGAGGYTF	TGTGCCAGCAGTTACGGGGGGGCCGGTGGCTACACCTTC
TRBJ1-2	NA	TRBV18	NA	CASSPNPGGNYGYTF	TGTGCCAGCTCACCAAACCCGGGGGGTAACTATGGCTACACCTTC
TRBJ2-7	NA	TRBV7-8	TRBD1	CASSSQGQGMTYEQYF	TGTGCCAGCAGCTCCCAAGGACAGGGGATGACCTACGAGCAGTACTTC
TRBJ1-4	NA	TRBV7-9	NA	CASSSQGMEKLFF	TGTGCCAGCAGCTCACAGGGAATGGAAAAACTGTTTTTT
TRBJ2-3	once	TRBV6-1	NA	CASSLGAADTQYF	TGTGCCAGCAGCTTAGGGGCCGCAGATACGCAGTATTTT
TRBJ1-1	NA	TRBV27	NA	CASSPRTASLGTEAFF	TGTGCCAGCAGTCCCCGGACAGCCTCCTTGGGCACTGAAGCTTTCTTT
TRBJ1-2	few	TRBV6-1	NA	CASSQNSQGYTF	TGTGCCAGCAGTCAGAACAGCCAGGGCTACACCTTC
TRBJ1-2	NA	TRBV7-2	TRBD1	CASSLAWAGGIYGYTF	TGTGCCAGCAGCTTAGCCTGGGCAGGGGGCATATATGGCTACACCTTC
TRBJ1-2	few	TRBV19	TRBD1	CASSQQGKDYGYTF	TGTGCCAGTAGTCAACAGGGGAAGGACTATGGCTACACCTTC
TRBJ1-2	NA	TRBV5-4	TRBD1	CASSLQGGNYGYTF	TGTGCCAGCAGCTTGCAGGGGGGGAACTATGGCTACACCTTC
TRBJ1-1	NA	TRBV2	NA	CASMIGEAFF	TGTGCCAGCATGATAGGCGAAGCTTTCTTT
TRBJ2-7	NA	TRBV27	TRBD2	CASSTTSGRRYEQYF	TGTGCCAGCAGTACCACTAGCGGGAGGCGCTACGAGCAGTACTTC
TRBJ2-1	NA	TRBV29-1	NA	CSVDTYNEQFF	TGCAGCGTTGACACCTACAATGAGCAGTTCTTC
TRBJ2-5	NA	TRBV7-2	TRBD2	CASSWTSGVPETQYF	TGTGCCAGCAGCTGGACTAGCGGGGTCCCAGAGACCCAGTACTTC
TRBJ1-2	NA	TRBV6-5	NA	CASSYGGNYGYTF	TGTGCCAGCAGTTACGGAGGGAACTATGGCTACACCTTC
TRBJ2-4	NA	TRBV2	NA	CASSETPPTTLAKNIQYF	TGTGCCAGCAGTGAAACTCCCCCCACCACCCTAGCCAAAAACATTCAGTACTTC
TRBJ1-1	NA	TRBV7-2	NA	CASSKGGIRGTEAFF	TGTGCCAGCAGCAAGGGGGGGATAAGAGGCACTGAAGCTTTCTTT
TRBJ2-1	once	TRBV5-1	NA	CASSLVSSGLSYNEQFF	TGCGCCAGCAGCTTGGTCTCGAGCGGGTTAAGCTACAATGAGCAGTTCTTC
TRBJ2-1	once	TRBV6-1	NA	CASSDAGGAGDNEQFF	TGTGCCAGCAGTGACGCAGGGGGCGCGGGGGACAATGAGCAGTTCTTC
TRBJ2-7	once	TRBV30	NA	CAWSLQGHEQYF	TGTGCCTGGAGTTTACAGGGACACGAGCAGTACTTC
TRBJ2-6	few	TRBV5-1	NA	CASSLSGQLSGANVLTF	TGCGCCAGCAGCTTGTCGGGACAACTCTCTGGGGCCAACGTCCTGACTTTC
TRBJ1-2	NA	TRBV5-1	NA	CASSSPRAGQAGHGYTF	TGCGCCAGCAGCTCCCCTCGCGCGGGCCAGGCGGGTCATGGCTACACCTTC
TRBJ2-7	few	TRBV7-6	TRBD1	CASSSGQGDYEQYF	TGTGCCAGCAGCTCGGGACAGGGGGACTACGAGCAGTACTTC
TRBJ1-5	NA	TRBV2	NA	CASSDGQPQHF	TGTGCCAGCAGTGATGGGCAGCCCCAGCATTTT
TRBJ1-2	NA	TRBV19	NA	CASSKLTGTFNYGYTF	TGTGCCAGTAGTAAACTGACGGGGACCTTTAACTATGGCTACACCTTC
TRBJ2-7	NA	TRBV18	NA	CASSPGGPSYEQYF	TGTGCCAGCTCCCCTGGGGGCCCCTCCTACGAGCAGTACTTC
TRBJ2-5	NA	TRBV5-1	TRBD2	CASSSTSGGAGETQYF	TGCGCCAGCAGCTCCACTAGCGGGGGGGCCGGTGAGACCCAGTACTTC